There are a few counts of the clone carrying this T cell receptor beta chain. The antigen remains undetermined. Germline lookup yields CDR1 SGHRS and CDR2 YFSETQ. This CDR3 region has 13 residues. V was pared by 0 bases and J by 6 bases, with 7 bases between. This entry is derived from a study of response to subunit inactivated influenza vaccine. Overall study findings and caveats: With each seasonal influenza vaccination, the authors suggested, few new T cells are recruited.

TCRdb re-called the RT-PCR reads through MiXCR, storing one row per CDR3 protein. Among just over 300,000 distinct CDR3 sequences listed, just over 20% were seen once. The sequence derives from a man between 50 and 70 years old who received an inactivated influenza vaccine. The chain recombines TRBV5-1 with TRBJ2-1; D remains ambiguous. Sequencing used PBMCs from blood, obtained less than 22 months after vaccination. CDR3 residues: CASSLAASNEQFF. In nucleotides, the CDR3 is TGCGCCAGCAGCTTGGCCGCTAGCAATGAGCAGTTCTTC.